This TCR beta chain was sequenced in a study of shared clonotypes between healthy human individuals. Study context: Plates per donor: three CD4 naive, three CD4 memory, two CD8 naive, one CD8 memory. Regarding the study as a whole: Clonotypes which were not shared had lower generation probabilities than clonotypes that all four donors shared.

CDR1 LNHDA and CDR2 SQIVND come from the germline V gene (reference sequence). V lost 6 bases and J 5 bases, leaving 19 bases between the germline ends. The CDR3 is 15 residues long. CD4+ cells underwent separation, giving CD45RA+ naive and CD45RA-negative memory subsets. Assay runs were performed at deep level. Profiling relied on immunoSEQ multiplex PCR, and the TCRdb table lists in-frame clones only, not all of them. Found here are millions of clones, about 92% of them singletons; the top ten hold 0.39%. This clone was seen once. What it binds is unknown. The source material was naive CD4+ T cells from PBMCs. The subset was: CD45RA+ positively selected. V usage is TRBV19 and J usage is TRBJ1-2; TRBD1 is a possible D gene (5 bases). This receptor was obtained from a man younger than 35 in good health. Some clones in this sample may be carry-over from other donors' samples. CDR3 coding DNA: TGTGCCAGTAGCCGGTGGTGGCAGGGAGGTTATGGCTACACCTTC. Encoded protein: CASSRWWQGGYGYTF.